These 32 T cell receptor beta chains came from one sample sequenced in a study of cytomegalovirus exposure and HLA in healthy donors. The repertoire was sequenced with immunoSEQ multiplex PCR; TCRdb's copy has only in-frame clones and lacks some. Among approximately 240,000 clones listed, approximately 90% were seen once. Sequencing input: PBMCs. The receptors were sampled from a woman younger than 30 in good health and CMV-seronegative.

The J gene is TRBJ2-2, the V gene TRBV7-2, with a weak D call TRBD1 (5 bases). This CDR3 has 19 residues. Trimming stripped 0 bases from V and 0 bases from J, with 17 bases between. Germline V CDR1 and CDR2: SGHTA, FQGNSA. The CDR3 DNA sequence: TGTGCCAGCAGCTTAGCGCAAGGGGTCCACCCCGCGAACACCGGGGAGCTGTTTTTT. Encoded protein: CASSLAQGVHPANTGELFF.

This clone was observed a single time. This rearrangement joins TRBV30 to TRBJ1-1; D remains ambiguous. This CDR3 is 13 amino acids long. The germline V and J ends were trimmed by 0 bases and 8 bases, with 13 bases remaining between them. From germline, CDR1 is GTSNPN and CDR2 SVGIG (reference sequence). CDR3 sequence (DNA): TGTGCCTGGAGTGTACAGCCAGGAAGGGAAGCTTTCTTT. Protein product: CAWSVQPGREAFF.

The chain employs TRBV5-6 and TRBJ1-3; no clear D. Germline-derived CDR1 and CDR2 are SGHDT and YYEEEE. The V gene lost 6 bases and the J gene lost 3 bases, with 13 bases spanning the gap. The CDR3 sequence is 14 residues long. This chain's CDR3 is CASTVAGLGNTIYF. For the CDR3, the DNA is TGTGCCAGCACCGTTGCGGGTCTTGGAAACACCATATATTTT.

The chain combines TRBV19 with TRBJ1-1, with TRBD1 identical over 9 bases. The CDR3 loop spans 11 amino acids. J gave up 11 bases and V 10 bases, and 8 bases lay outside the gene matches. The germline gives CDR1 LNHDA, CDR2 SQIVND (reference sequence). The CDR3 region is CATSDRGRAFF. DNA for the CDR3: TGTGCCACATCGGACAGGGGAAGGGCTTTCTTT. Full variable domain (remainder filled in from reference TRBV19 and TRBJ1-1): DGGITQSPKYLFRKEGQNVTLSCEQNLNHDAMYWYRQDPGQGLRLIYYSQIVNDFQKGDIAEGYSVSREKKESFPLTVTSAQKNPTAFYLCATSDRGRAFFGQGTRLTVV.

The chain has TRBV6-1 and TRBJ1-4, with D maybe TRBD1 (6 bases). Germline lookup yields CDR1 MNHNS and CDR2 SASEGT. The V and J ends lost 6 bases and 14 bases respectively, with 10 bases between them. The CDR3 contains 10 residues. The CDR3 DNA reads TGTGCCAGCAGACAGGGAACGCTGTTTTTT. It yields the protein CASRQGTLFF.

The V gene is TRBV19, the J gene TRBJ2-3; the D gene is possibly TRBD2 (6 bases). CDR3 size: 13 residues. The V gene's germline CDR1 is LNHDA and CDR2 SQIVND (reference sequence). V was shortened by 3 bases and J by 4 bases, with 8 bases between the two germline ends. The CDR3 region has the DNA TGTGCCAGTAGTATGTGGGGGGCAGATACGCAGTATTTT. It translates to CASSMWGADTQYF. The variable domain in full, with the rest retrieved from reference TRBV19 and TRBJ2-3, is DGGITQSPKYLFRKEGQNVTLSCEQNLNHDAMYWYRQDPGQGLRLIYYSQIVNDFQKGDIAEGYSVSREKKESFPLTVTSAQKNPTAFYLCASSMWGADTQYFGPGTRLTVL.

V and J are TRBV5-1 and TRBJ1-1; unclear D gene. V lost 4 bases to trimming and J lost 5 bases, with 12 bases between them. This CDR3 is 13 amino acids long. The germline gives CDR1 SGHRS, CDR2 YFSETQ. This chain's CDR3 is CASSLGRETEAFF. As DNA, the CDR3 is TGCGCCAGCAGCCTGGGCCGGGAGACTGAAGCTTTCTTT.

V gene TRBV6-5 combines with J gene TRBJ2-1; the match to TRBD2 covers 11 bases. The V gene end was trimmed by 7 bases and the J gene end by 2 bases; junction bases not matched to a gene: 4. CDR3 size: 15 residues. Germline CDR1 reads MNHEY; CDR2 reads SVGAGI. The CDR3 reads CASKTSGIPYNEQFF. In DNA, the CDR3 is TGTGCCAGCAAGACTAGCGGGATTCCCTACAATGAGCAGTTCTTC.

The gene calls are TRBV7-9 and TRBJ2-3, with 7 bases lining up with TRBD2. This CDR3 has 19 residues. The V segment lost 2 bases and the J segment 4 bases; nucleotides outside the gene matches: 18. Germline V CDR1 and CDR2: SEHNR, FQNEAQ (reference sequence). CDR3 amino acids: CASSLSILGGAFSPDTQYF. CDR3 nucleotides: TGTGCCAGCAGCTTATCAATCCTGGGAGGGGCGTTTAGCCCAGATACGCAGTATTTT. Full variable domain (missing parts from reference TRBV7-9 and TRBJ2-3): DTGVSQNPRHKITKRGQNVTFRCDPISEHNRLYWYRQTLGQGPEFLTYFQNEAQLEKSRLLSDRFSAERPKGSFSTLEIQRTEQGDSAMYLCASSLSILGGAFSPDTQYFGPGTRLTVL.

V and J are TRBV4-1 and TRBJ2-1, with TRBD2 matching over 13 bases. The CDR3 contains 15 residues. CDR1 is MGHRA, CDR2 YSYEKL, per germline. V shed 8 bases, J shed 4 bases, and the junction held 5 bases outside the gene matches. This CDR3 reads CASGGLAGVYNEQFF. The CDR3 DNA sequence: TGCGCCAGCGGCGGACTAGCGGGAGTTTACAATGAGCAGTTCTTC.

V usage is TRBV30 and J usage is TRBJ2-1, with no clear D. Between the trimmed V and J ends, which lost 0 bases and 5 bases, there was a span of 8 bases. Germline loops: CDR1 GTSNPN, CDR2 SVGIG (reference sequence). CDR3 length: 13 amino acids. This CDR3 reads CAWSVRQDNEQFF. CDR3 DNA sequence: TGTGCCTGGAGTGTGCGGCAAGACAATGAGCAGTTCTTC. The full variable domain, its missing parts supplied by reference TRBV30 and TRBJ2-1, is SQTIHQWPATLVQPVGSPLSLECTVEGTSNPNLYWYRQAAGRGLQLLFYSVGIGQISSEVPQNLSASRPQDRQFILSSKKLLLSDSGFYLCAWSVRQDNEQFFGPGTRLTVL.

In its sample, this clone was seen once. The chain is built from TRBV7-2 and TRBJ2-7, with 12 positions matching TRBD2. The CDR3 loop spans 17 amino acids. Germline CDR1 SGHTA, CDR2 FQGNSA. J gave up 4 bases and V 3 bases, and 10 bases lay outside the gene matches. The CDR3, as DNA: TGTGCCAGCAGCTTTCGGTCGACTAGCGGGAGCCCTTACGAGCAGTACTTC. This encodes CASSFRSTSGSPYEQYF.

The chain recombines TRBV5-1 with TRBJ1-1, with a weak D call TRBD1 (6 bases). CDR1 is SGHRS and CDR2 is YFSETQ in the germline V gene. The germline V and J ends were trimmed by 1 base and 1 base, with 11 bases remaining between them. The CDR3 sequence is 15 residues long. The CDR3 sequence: CASSLNTGWNTEAFF. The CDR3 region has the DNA TGCGCCAGCAGCTTGAATACAGGGTGGAACACTGAAGCTTTCTTT.

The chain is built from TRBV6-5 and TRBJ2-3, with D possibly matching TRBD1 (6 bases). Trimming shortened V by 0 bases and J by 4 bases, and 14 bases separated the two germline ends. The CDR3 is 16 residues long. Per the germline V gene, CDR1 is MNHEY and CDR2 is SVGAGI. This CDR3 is CASSYSQGLRPDTQYF. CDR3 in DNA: TGTGCCAGCAGTTACTCCCAGGGGCTTAGGCCAGATACGCAGTATTTT.

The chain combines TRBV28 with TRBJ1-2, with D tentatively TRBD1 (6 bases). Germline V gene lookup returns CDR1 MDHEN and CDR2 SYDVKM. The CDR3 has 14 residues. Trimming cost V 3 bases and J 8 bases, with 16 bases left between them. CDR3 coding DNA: TGTGCCAGCAGTTTCCAGGACAGCTATAACGGCTACACCTTC. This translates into CASSFQDSYNGYTF.

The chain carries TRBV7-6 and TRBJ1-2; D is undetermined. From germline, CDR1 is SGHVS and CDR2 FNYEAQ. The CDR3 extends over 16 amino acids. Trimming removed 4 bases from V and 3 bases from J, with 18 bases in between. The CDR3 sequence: CASSSSYATRDYGYTF. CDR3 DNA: TGTGCCAGCAGCTCATCCTATGCCACGAGGGACTATGGCTACACCTTC.

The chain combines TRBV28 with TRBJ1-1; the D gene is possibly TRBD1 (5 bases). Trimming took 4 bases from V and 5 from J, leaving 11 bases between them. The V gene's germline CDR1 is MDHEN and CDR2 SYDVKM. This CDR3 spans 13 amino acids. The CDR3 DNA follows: TGTGCCAGCAGTTGGGGGGGAGTTACTGAAGCTTTCTTT. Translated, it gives CASSWGGVTEAFF.

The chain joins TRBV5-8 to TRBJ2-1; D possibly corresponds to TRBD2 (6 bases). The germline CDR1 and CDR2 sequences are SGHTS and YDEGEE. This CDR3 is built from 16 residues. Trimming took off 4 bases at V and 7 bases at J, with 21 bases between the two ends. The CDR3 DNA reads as TGTGCCAGCAGCCCCCGAGGGGTAGCGGTTCCTAATGAGCAGTTCTTC. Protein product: CASSPRGVAVPNEQFF. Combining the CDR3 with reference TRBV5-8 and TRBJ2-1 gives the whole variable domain EAGVTQSPTHLIKTRGQQATLRCSPISGHTSVYWYQQALGLGLQFLLWYDEGEERNRGNFPPRFSGRQFPNYSSELNVNALELEDSALYLCASSPRGVAVPNEQFFGPGTRLTVL.

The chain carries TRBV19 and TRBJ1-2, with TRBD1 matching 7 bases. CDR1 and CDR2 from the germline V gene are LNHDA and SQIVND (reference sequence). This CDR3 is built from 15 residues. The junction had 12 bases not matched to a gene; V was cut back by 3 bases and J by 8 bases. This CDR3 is CASSIRRGPSRGYTF. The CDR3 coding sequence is TGTGCCAGTAGTATTAGGAGGGGGCCCTCTCGAGGCTACACCTTC.

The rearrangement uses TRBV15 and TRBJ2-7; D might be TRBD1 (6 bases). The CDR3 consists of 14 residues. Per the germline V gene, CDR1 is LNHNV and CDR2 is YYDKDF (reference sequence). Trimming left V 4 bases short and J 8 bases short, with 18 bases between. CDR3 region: CATSKEGQGWQQYF. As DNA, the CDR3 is TGTGCCACCAGCAAAGAGGGGCAGGGGTGGCAGCAGTACTTC.

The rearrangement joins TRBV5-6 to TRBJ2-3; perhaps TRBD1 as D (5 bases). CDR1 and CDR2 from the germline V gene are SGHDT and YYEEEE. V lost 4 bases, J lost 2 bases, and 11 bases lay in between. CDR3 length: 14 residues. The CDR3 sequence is CASSRKGPTDTQYF. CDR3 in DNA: TGTGCCAGCAGCCGGAAGGGGCCCACAGATACGCAGTATTTT.

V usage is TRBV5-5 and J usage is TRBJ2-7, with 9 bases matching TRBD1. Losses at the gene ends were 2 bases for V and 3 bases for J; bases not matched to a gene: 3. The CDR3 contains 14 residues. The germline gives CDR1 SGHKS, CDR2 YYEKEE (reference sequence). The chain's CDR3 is CASSFGQGCYEQYF. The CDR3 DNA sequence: TGTGCCAGCAGCTTTGGACAGGGGTGCTACGAGCAGTACTTC.

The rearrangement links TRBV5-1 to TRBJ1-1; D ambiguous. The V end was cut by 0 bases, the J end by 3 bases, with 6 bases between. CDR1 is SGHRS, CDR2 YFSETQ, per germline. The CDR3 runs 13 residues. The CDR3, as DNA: TGCGCCAGCAGCTTGGGGAGGGACACTGAAGCTTTCTTT. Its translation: CASSLGRDTEAFF.

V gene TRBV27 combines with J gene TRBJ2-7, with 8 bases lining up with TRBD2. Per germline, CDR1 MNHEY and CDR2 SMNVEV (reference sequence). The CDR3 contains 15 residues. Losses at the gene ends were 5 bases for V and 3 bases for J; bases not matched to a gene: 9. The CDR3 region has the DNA TGTGCCAGCAGTCCGGCTTTGGGACTAGTCTACGAGCAGTACTTC. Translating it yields CASSPALGLVYEQYF.

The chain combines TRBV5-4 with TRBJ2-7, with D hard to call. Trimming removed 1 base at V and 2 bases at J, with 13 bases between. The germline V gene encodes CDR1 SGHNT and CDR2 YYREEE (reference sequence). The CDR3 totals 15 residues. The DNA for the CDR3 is TGTGCCAGCAGCTTGATTTCTACAGACCCCTACGAGCAGTACTTC. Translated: CASSLISTDPYEQYF.

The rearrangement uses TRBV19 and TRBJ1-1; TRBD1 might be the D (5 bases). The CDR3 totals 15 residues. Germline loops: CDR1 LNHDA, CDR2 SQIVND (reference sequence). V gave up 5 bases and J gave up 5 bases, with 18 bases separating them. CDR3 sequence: CASSGRGEDGTEAFF. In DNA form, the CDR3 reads TGTGCCAGTAGTGGGAGGGGTGAGGATGGGACTGAAGCTTTCTTT. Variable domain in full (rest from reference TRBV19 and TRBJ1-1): DGGITQSPKYLFRKEGQNVTLSCEQNLNHDAMYWYRQDPGQGLRLIYYSQIVNDFQKGDIAEGYSVSREKKESFPLTVTSAQKNPTAFYLCASSGRGEDGTEAFFGQGTRLTVV.

The CDR3 sequence is CASSGGGSGNTIYF. As DNA, the CDR3 is TGTGCCAGCAGCGGTGGGGGGTCTGGAAACACCATATATTTT. This chain uses TRBV9 with TRBJ1-3, with D possibly TRBD1 on 5 matching bases. Germline V gene data show CDR1 as SGDLS and CDR2 as YYNGEE. The length of the CDR3 is 14 residues. V was trimmed by 3 bases and J by 1 base, leaving 8 bases between them.

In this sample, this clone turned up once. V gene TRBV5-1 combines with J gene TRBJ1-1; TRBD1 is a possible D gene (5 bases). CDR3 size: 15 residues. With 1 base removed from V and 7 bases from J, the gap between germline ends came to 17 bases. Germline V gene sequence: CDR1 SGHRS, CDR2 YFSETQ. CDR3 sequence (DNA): TGCGCCAGCAGCTTGACAGGCAGGCTGCTTTTTGAAGCTTTCTTT. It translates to CASSLTGRLLFEAFF.

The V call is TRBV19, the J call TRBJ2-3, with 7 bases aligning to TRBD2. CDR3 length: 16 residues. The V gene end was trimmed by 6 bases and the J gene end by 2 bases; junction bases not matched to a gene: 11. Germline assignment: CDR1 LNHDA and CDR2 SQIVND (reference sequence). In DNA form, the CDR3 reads TGTGCCAGTAGCCTCCGTATAGCGGGTTTCACAGATACGCAGTATTTT. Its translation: CASSLRIAGFTDTQYF. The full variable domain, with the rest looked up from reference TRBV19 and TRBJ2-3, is DGGITQSPKYLFRKEGQNVTLSCEQNLNHDAMYWYRQDPGQGLRLIYYSQIVNDFQKGDIAEGYSVSREKKESFPLTVTSAQKNPTAFYLCASSLRIAGFTDTQYFGPGTRLTVL.

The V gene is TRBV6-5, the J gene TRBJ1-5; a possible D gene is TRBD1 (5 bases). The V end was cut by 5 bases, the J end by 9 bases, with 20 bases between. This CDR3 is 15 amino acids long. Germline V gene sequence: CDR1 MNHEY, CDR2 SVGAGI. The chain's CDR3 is CASSPESQGGWPQHF. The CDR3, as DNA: TGTGCCAGCAGTCCCGAATCCCAGGGCGGATGGCCCCAGCATTTT.

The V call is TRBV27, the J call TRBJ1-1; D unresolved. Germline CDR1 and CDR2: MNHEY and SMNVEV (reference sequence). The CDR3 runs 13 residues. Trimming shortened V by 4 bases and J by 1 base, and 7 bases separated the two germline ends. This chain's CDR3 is CASSYRGNTEAFF. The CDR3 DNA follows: TGTGCCAGCAGTTATCGGGGGAACACTGAAGCTTTCTTT.

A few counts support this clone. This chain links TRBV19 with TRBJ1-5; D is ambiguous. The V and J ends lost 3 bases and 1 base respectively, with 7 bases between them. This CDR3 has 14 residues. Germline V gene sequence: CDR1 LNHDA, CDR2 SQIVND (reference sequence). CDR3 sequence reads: CASSISRSNQPQHF. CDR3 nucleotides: TGTGCCAGTAGTATTAGTCGGAGCAATCAGCCCCAGCATTTT.